Below, 6 T cell receptor beta chains from the same sample are listed, as sequenced in a study of identical twins. TCRdb processed the 5' RACE reads anew with MiXCR; each CDR3 protein has one entry. Of a few hundred thousand distinct CDR3 sequences in the sample, roughly 9% were seen once. This sample was shared with a second study, whose subject was yellow fever vaccine responses in identical twins.

Material: CD8+ T cells sorted from blood. Receptors originate from a woman under 30 in good health.

V is TRBV27 and J is TRBJ2-7; D possibly corresponds to TRBD1 (6 bases). The CDR3 runs 14 residues. Germline V gives CDR1 MNHEY, CDR2 SMNVEV (reference sequence). The ends were cut back, 6 bases at V and 2 bases at J, with 14 bases in the middle. CDR3 DNA sequence: TGTGCCAGCAGACAGACGACAGGAGCCTACGAGCAGTACTTC. Its translation is CASRQTTGAYEQYF.

This clonotype has only a few counts. The V gene is TRBV7-9, the J gene TRBJ2-7; no clear D. Germline CDR1 SEHNR, CDR2 FQNEAQ (reference sequence). V was cut by 5 bases and J by 0 bases, with 14 bases left in between. The CDR3 length is 15 residues. The CDR3 sequence is CASSPAQLSSYEQYF. The CDR3 bases are TGTGCCAGCAGCCCAGCCCAGTTGAGCTCCTACGAGCAGTACTTC.

This clonotype appeared a few times. The rearrangement joins TRBV28 to TRBJ2-4; D gene uncertain. CDR1 is MDHEN and CDR2 is SYDVKM in the germline V gene. The CDR3 spans 13 residues. The germline V and J ends were trimmed by 1 base and 9 bases, with 10 bases remaining between them. CDR3 nucleotide sequence: TGTGCCAGCAGTTTATCCCCGGTTAGCATTCAGTACTTC. The encoded protein is CASSLSPVSIQYF.

This sequence joins TRBV24-1 and TRBJ1-2; TRBD1 might be the D (6 bases). Germline values: CDR1 KGHDR, CDR2 SFDVKD. Trimming took off 0 bases at V and 5 bases at J, with 9 bases between the two ends. The CDR3 has 14 residues. The CDR3 DNA is TGTGCCACCAGTGATTTGAGCAGGGGTTATGGCTACACCTTC. Its protein is CATSDLSRGYGYTF.

This clonotype occurred a few times. This chain links TRBV7-9 with TRBJ2-7; 10 bases match TRBD1. There are 16 residues in the CDR3. The ends lost 3 bases at V and 4 bases at J; junction bases unmatched: 9. Germline lookup yields CDR1 SEHNR and CDR2 FQNEAQ (reference sequence). In DNA, the CDR3 is TGTGCCAGCAGCTTGGTGCCGGGACAGGGGTTGTACGAGCAGTACTTC. Translating gives CASSLVPGQGLYEQYF.

This clonotype was found a few times. J is TRBJ2-1 and V is TRBV6-2 or TRBV6-3; no firm D call. The V gene lost 2 bases and the J gene lost 0 bases, with 14 bases spanning the gap. The CDR3 consists of 17 residues. The germline V gene has CDR1 MNHEY and CDR2 SVGEGT. CDR3 in amino acids: CASSYPESESSYNEQFF. The CDR3 DNA sequence: TGTGCCAGCAGTTACCCCGAGAGTGAGAGCTCCTACAATGAGCAGTTCTTC.